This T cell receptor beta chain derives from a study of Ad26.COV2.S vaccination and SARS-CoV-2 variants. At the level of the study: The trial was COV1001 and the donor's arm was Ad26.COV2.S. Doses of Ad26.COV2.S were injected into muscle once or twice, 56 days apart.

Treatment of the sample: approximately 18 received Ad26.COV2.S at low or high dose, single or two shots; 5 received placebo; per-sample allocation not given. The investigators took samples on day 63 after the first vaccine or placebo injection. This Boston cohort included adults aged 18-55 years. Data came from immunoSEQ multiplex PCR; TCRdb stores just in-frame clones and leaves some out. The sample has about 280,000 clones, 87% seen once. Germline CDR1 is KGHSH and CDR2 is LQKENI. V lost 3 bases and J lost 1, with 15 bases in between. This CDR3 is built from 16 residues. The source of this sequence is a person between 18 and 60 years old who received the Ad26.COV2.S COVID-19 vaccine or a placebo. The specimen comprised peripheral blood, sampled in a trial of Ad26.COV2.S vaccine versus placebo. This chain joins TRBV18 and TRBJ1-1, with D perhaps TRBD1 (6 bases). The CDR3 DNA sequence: TGTGCCAGCTCACCCCGGACAGCGTCGGGGAACACTGAAGCTTTCTTT. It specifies CASSPRTASGNTEAFF.